The next 28 T cell receptor beta chains were all read from a single sample in a study of Ad26.COV2.S vaccination and SARS-CoV-2 variants. The method was immunoSEQ multiplex PCR; TCRdb's version includes in-frame clones alone and lacks a portion of them. Of a few hundred thousand clones listed, around 91% are singletons. Specified treatment: some 19 received Ad26.COV2.S at low or high dose, single or two shots; about five received placebo; per-sample allocation not given. Sampling took place 63 days after the first vaccine or placebo injection. Source: peripheral blood, taken in a trial of Ad26.COV2.S vaccine versus placebo. The source of these receptors is a person aged 18-65 years who received the Ad26.COV2.S COVID-19 vaccine or a placebo.

The chain uses TRBV29-1 and TRBJ2-2; 8 bases agree with TRBD2. CDR3 length equals 13 residues. Germline CDR1 is SQVTM and CDR2 is ANQGSEA. V trimming: 7 bases; J trimming: 7 bases; junction bases outside the gene matches: 8. The CDR3 loop reads CSAEAGAIGELFF. For the CDR3, the DNA is TGCAGCGCCGAAGCGGGAGCTATCGGGGAGCTGTTTTTT.

The chain couples TRBV24-1 to TRBJ1-1; D remains ambiguous. This CDR3 contains 12 residues. The germline V gene encodes CDR1 KGHDR and CDR2 SFDVKD. V lost 0 bases and J 2 bases, leaving 0 bases between the germline ends. CDR3 loop: CATSDLNTEAFF. The CDR3 DNA reads TGTGCCACCAGTGATTTGAACACTGAAGCTTTCTTT.

On this clone: Other DNA sequences in the sample encode the same CDR3. The chain recombines TRBV24-1 with TRBJ2-3, with 10 bases identical to TRBD2. The CDR3 covers 17 residues. Germline V gene sequence: CDR1 KGHDR, CDR2 SFDVKD. V was clipped by 4 bases and J by 0 bases; unmatched bases: 6. The CDR3 DNA is TGTGCCACCAGTGAACCGACTAGCGGGCTTAGCACAGATACGCAGTATTTT. Translated, it gives CATSEPTSGLSTDTQYF.

This rearrangement joins TRBV19 to TRBJ2-1; perhaps TRBD2 as D (5 bases). The CDR3 sequence is 15 residues long. The V and J ends lost 5 bases and 6 bases respectively, with 17 bases between them. Germline V CDR1 and CDR2: LNHDA, SQIVND (reference sequence). DNA for the CDR3: TGTGCCAGTAGTTTCGAGTCCCGGGGTATCAATGAGCAGTTCTTC. The encoded protein is CASSFESRGINEQFF.

This chain links TRBV4-1 with TRBJ2-1; D remains unclear. Germline V gives CDR1 MGHRA, CDR2 YSYEKL. CDR3 length equals 13 residues. Between the trimmed V and J ends, which lost 1 base and 10 bases, there was a span of 11 bases. CDR3 residues: CASSQAAFREQFF. DNA for the CDR3: TGCGCCAGCAGCCAAGCGGCCTTCCGGGAGCAGTTCTTC.

V gene TRBV4-3 combines with J gene TRBJ2-7; 15 bases are shared with TRBD2. The CDR3 runs to 16 residues. Germline assignment: CDR1 LGHNA and CDR2 YSLEER. J lost 7 bases, V lost 2 bases, and 6 bases had no gene match. The CDR3 sequence: CASSQRTSGRAVEQYF. For the CDR3, the DNA is TGCGCCAGCAGCCAACGGACTAGCGGGAGGGCGGTAGAGCAGTACTTC.

This chain joins TRBV9 and TRBJ2-1; D is uncertain. This CDR3 comprises 16 residues. V lost 0 bases to trimming and J lost 7 bases, with 17 bases between them. Germline loops: CDR1 SGDLS, CDR2 YYNGEE. CDR3 in amino acids: CASSVEGRPGWNEQFF. The CDR3 DNA reads TGTGCCAGCAGCGTAGAGGGCAGGCCCGGTTGGAATGAGCAGTTCTTC. The entire variable domain, with the rest obtained from reference TRBV9 and TRBJ2-1, is as follows: DSGVTQTPKHLITATGQRVTLRCSPRSGDLSVYWYQQSLDQGLQFLIQYYNGEERAKGNILERFSAQQFPDLHSELNLSSLELGDSALYFCASSVEGRPGWNEQFFGPGTRLTVL.

The genes are TRBV27 and TRBJ2-1; 9 bases line up with TRBD2. The CDR3 is made up of 16 amino acids. V shed 5 bases and J 9 bases; nucleotides not matched to a gene: 14. Germline V gene data show CDR1 as MNHEY and CDR2 as SMNVEV (reference sequence). CDR3 sequence: CASSPSAGGPSGEQFF. CDR3 in DNA: TGTGCCAGCAGTCCATCGGCGGGAGGGCCCTCCGGTGAGCAGTTCTTC.

This chain connects TRBV18 to TRBJ2-7; the D gene is possibly TRBD2 (5 bases). Germline loops: CDR1 KGHSH, CDR2 LQKENI. This CDR3 has 13 amino acids. Deletions cut 0 bases from V and 4 bases from J, with 7 bases between. CDR3 residues: CASSPPTGYEQYF. The CDR3 coding sequence is TGTGCCAGCTCACCACCGACGGGATACGAGCAGTACTTC.

The chain has TRBV24-1 and TRBJ1-2; the D is unclear. Germline V gene lookup returns CDR1 KGHDR and CDR2 SFDVKD. This CDR3 spans 13 amino acids. Trimming left V 3 bases short and J 5 bases short, with 9 bases between. The CDR3, as DNA: TGTGCCACCAGTGATAAAGGCTATTATGGCTACACCTTC. Encoded protein: CATSDKGYYGYTF.

This chain links TRBV9 with TRBJ1-4; D gene unclear. Trimming removed 2 bases at V and 7 bases at J, with 12 bases between. The germline gives CDR1 SGDLS, CDR2 YYNGEE. There are 14 residues in the CDR3. The CDR3 DNA sequence: TGTGCCAGCAGCGTGGGCTTCTGGGGTGAAAAACTGTTTTTT. This translates into CASSVGFWGEKLFF. The variable domain in full, with the rest retrieved from reference TRBV9 and TRBJ1-4, is DSGVTQTPKHLITATGQRVTLRCSPRSGDLSVYWYQQSLDQGLQFLIQYYNGEERAKGNILERFSAQQFPDLHSELNLSSLELGDSALYFCASSVGFWGEKLFFGSGTQLSVL.

The table lists this clone with a count of one. CDR3 sequence (DNA): TGCGCCAGCAGTCCACAGGGGGAAGAGACCCAGTACTTC. As protein: CASSPQGEETQYF. The chain joins TRBV5-1 to TRBJ2-5; TRBD1 matches at 8 bases. The germline CDR1 and CDR2 sequences are SGHRS and YFSETQ. The CDR3 has 13 residues. Losses at the gene ends were 5 bases for V and 3 bases for J; bases not matched to a gene: 3.

The CDR3 spells CASSPSPRRGQETQYF. CDR3 coding DNA: TGTGCCAGCAGCCCCTCTCCAAGGAGGGGACAAGAGACCCAGTACTTC. The genes are TRBV9 and TRBJ2-5, with a possible D match to TRBD2 (6 bases). Germline V lookup: CDR1 SGDLS, CDR2 YYNGEE. V lost 4 bases and J lost 2, with 18 bases in between. The length of the CDR3 is 16 residues.

The J gene is TRBJ2-5, the V gene TRBV10-1, with D possibly matching TRBD1 (5 bases). The CDR3 is made up of 17 amino acids. CDR1 is WNHNN and CDR2 is SYGVQD in the germline V gene (reference sequence). The V end was cut by 3 bases, the J end by 5 bases, with 22 bases between. CDR3: CASSEIFRIRQSETQYF. CDR3 coding DNA: TGCGCCAGCAGTGAAATCTTCCGGATTAGACAGTCTGAGACCCAGTACTTC.

The chain couples TRBV28 to TRBJ1-2; perhaps TRBD1 as D (5 bases). Trimming left V 5 bases short and J 4 bases short, with 14 bases between. Germline values: CDR1 MDHEN, CDR2 SYDVKM. The CDR3 runs 14 residues. CDR3 loop: CASSATGRLYGYTF. In DNA, the CDR3 is TGTGCCAGCAGTGCGACGGGACGGCTCTATGGCTACACCTTC.

The rearrangement joins TRBV28 to TRBJ2-7, with D possibly matching TRBD2 (6 bases). V was cut by 1 base and J by 6 bases, with 7 bases left in between. This CDR3 region has 12 residues. In germline, CDR1 is MDHEN, CDR2 SYDVKM. CDR3 region: CASSLFGGEQYF. The CDR3 DNA follows: TGTGCCAGCAGTTTATTCGGGGGCGAGCAGTACTTC.

The rearrangement uses TRBV19 and TRBJ1-1; D possibly corresponds to TRBD1 (5 bases). In germline, CDR1 is LNHDA, CDR2 SQIVND (reference sequence). This CDR3 comprises 15 residues. V was pared by 5 bases and J by 1 base, with 14 bases between. CDR3 sequence: CASSALRDGNTEAFF. CDR3 bases: TGTGCCAGTAGTGCACTCAGGGATGGGAACACTGAAGCTTTCTTT.

V gene TRBV19 combines with J gene TRBJ2-3; 7 bases agree with TRBD1. V trimming: 5 bases; J trimming: 4 bases; junction bases outside the gene matches: 6. CDR1 is LNHDA, CDR2 SQIVND, per germline (reference sequence). CDR3 length: 14 amino acids. The CDR3 DNA sequence: TGTGCCAGTAGTCTCGGGACAGTAGCAGATACGCAGTATTTT. Its protein product is CASSLGTVADTQYF.

The V gene is TRBV12-3 or TRBV12-4, the J gene TRBJ2-7; D gene ambiguous. The V gene lost 4 bases and the J gene lost 6 bases, with 7 bases spanning the gap. The CDR3 is 11 residues long. CDR3 nucleotide sequence: TGTGCCAGCAGTTCTTCTCGCGAGCAGTACTTC. Translated: CASSSSREQYF.

The chain links TRBV6-6 to TRBJ2-1; the match to TRBD1 covers 11 bases. This CDR3 comprises 15 residues. In germline, CDR1 is MNHNY, CDR2 SVGAGI (reference sequence). With 6 bases clipped from V and 7 bases from J, the junction kept 8 bases outside the gene matches. In DNA form, the CDR3 reads TGTGCCAGCAGGGGACAGGGGGTGCTGGAGAATGAGCAGTTCTTC. It yields the protein CASRGQGVLENEQFF.

The chain uses TRBV11-3 and TRBJ2-2; 14 positions match TRBD2. Unmatched junction bases numbered 4, after V lost 4 bases and J lost 6 bases. The length of the CDR3 is 16 residues. The germline V gene has CDR1 SGHNT and CDR2 YENEEA. CDR3 in DNA: TGTGCCAGCAGCTCGGGACTAGCGGGAGAACCCGGGGAGCTGTTTTTT. Its translation is CASSSGLAGEPGELFF.

The chain couples TRBV28 to TRBJ2-7; 9 bases are a match to TRBD2. The ends lost 5 bases at V and 2 bases at J; junction bases unmatched: 1. The CDR3 consists of 13 residues. Germline lookup yields CDR1 MDHEN and CDR2 SYDVKM. The CDR3 nucleotides are TGTGCCAGCAGTGTAGCGGGAGCCTACGAGCAGTACTTC. It specifies CASSVAGAYEQYF.

This chain joins TRBV13 and TRBJ2-7; D is undetermined. Trimming pared 2 bases from V and 0 bases from J, leaving 8 bases between. This CDR3 is 14 amino acids long. Germline V gives CDR1 PRHDT, CDR2 FYEKMQ (reference sequence). CDR3: CASSLRATSYEQYF. CDR3 sequence (DNA): TGTGCCAGCAGCTTACGGGCTACCTCCTACGAGCAGTACTTC.

CDR3 DNA sequence: TGTGCCAGCAGCTTGGGGGCTAGCGGGGCCTCCACCGGGGAGCTGTTTTTT. Encoded protein: CASSLGASGASTGELFF. This chain uses TRBV5-4 with TRBJ2-2; 9 bases line up with TRBD2. After removal of 0 bases from V and 4 bases from J, the junction contained 7 bases not matched to a gene. Germline CDR1 reads SGHNT; CDR2 reads YYREEE (reference sequence). This CDR3 is 17 amino acids long.

The chain is built from TRBV11-2 and TRBJ2-7; TRBD2 aligns across 10 bases. The CDR3 length is 15 residues. Germline values: CDR1 SGHAT, CDR2 FQNNGV. V lost 0 bases and J lost 2; bases outside the gene matches: 1. The chain's CDR3 is CASSLETSGAYEQYF. The DNA of the CDR3 is TGTGCCAGCAGCTTAGAAACTAGCGGGGCCTACGAGCAGTACTTC.

This clone was observed once. The rearrangement joins TRBV6-6 to TRBJ2-1; D unclear. Per germline, CDR1 MNHNY and CDR2 SVGAGI (reference sequence). The germline V and J ends were trimmed by 5 bases and 10 bases, with 9 bases remaining between them. The CDR3 is made up of 11 amino acids. CDR3 sequence: CASSARMEQFF. The CDR3 nucleotides are TGTGCCAGCAGTGCGCGAATGGAGCAGTTCTTC.

The chain recombines TRBV5-1 with TRBJ1-4; 9 nucleotides agree with TRBD1. This CDR3 has 16 amino acids. The germline V gene encodes CDR1 SGHRS and CDR2 YFSETQ. The junction had 8 bases not matched to a gene; V was cut back by 0 bases and J by 8 bases. In nucleotides, the CDR3 is TGCGCCAGCAGCTTGGTCCCGGGACAGGGAGGGGAAAAACTGTTTTTT. Encoded protein: CASSLVPGQGGEKLFF.

CDR3 residues: CAWTHLSPQRANYGYTF. CDR3 DNA sequence: TGTGCCTGGACCCACCTTTCGCCGCAGCGAGCTAACTATGGCTACACCTTC. V and J are TRBV30 and TRBJ1-2; D ambiguous. Germline V lookup: CDR1 GTSNPN, CDR2 SVGIG (reference sequence). CDR3 length equals 17 residues. With 4 bases removed from V and 0 bases from J, the gap between germline ends came to 21 bases.